The 8 T cell receptor beta chains presented below share a single source sample, sequenced in a study of blood T cell repertoires in COVID-19. Produced via immunoSEQ multiplex PCR; TCRdb's table is partial and in-frame only. Here the sample spans under 250,000 clones, around 83% being singletons. Sequencing was done on a sample of peripheral blood. The receptors come from a man aged 40-49 years with active or convalescent COVID-19.

This clone was recorded only once. This sequence joins TRBV11-2 and TRBJ1-1, with D perhaps TRBD1 (5 bases). CDR1 is SGHAT, CDR2 FQNNGV, per germline. This CDR3 is 14 amino acids long. V was pared by 1 base and J by 4 bases, with 10 bases between. The CDR3 sequence is CASSLAQGATEAFF. CDR3 nucleotide sequence: TGTGCCAGCAGCTTAGCCCAGGGTGCCACTGAAGCTTTCTTT.

The chain employs TRBV21-1 and TRBJ2-7; the D call TRBD1 from the table was never checked on the DNA. TRBV21-1 is marked as a pseudogene. The CDR3 is 18 residues long. In DNA, the CDR3 is TGTGCCAGCAGCGGGCGATTAAACACAGTGGAAGACTCCTACGAGCAGTACTTC. This sequence encodes CASSGRLNTVEDSYEQYF.

This sequence joins TRBV6-6 and TRBJ1-2, with TRBD1 matching 9 bases. The CDR3 runs to 13 residues. Losses at the gene ends were 7 bases for V and 6 bases for J; bases not matched to a gene: 6. Germline loops: CDR1 MNHNY, CDR2 SVGAGI (reference sequence). CDR3 DNA: TGTGCCAGCACACCGGGACAGGGTAATGGCTACACCTTC. It yields the protein CASTPGQGNGYTF.

The rearrangement links TRBV29-1 to TRBJ2-1, with TRBD2 matching 9 bases. The V and J ends lost 8 bases and 3 bases, in that order; junction bases with no gene match: 5. From germline, CDR1 is SQVTM and CDR2 ANQGSEA. The CDR3 spans 13 residues. DNA of the CDR3: TGCAGCATACTAGCGGGTAACTACAATGAGCAGTTCTTC. Encoded protein: CSILAGNYNEQFF.

There are a few counts of this clone. The genes are TRBV4-1 and TRBJ1-4; a weak D match, TRBD1 (6 bases). The CDR3 length is 16 residues. The germline V gene encodes CDR1 MGHRA and CDR2 YSYEKL. V was cut by 0 bases and J by 7 bases, with 15 bases left in between. CDR3: CASSQDSGGGSEKLFF. The CDR3 DNA reads as TGCGCCAGCAGCCAAGATAGTGGGGGGGGCTCTGAAAAACTGTTTTTT.

V and J are TRBV27 and TRBJ1-1; weak D call: TRBD1 (5 bases). There are 14 residues in the CDR3. Trimming shortened V by 5 bases and J by 4 bases, and 14 bases separated the two germline ends. The germline V gene encodes CDR1 MNHEY and CDR2 SMNVEV (reference sequence). CDR3 DNA sequence: TGTGCCAGCAGTCACAACACCGGGGGCACTGAAGCTTTCTTT. Protein: CASSHNTGGTEAFF.

J is TRBJ1-1 and V is TRBV27, with a tentative D call TRBD1 (6 bases). This CDR3 is 14 amino acids long. Germline CDR1 and CDR2: MNHEY and SMNVEV (reference sequence). The V gene lost 5 bases and the J gene lost 2 bases, with 12 bases spanning the gap. CDR3 amino acids: CASSHRVENTEAFF. The CDR3 coding sequence is TGTGCCAGCAGTCACAGGGTAGAAAACACTGAAGCTTTCTTT.

The chain has TRBV6-2 or TRBV6-3 and TRBJ2-7, with 8 nucleotides matching TRBD1. The V gene end was trimmed by 6 bases and the J gene end by 6 bases; junction bases not matched to a gene: 7. The CDR3 loop spans 13 amino acids. Germline values: CDR1 MNHEY, CDR2 SVGEGT. The CDR3 spells CASSTQQGGEQYF. The CDR3 DNA follows: TGTGCCAGCAGCACCCAACAGGGGGGCGAGCAGTACTTC.